This T cell receptor (beta chain) was recorded in a study of T cell responses to AZD1222 COVID-19 vaccine. Study-level points and caveats: Spike-specific TCR breadth and depth went up after people got two AZD1222 doses. Scientists sampled the repertoires only once the peak T cell response had passed. Regions 160-218 and 743-854 held dominance among vaccine-associated CD4 TCRs, which spanned spike. Baseline seropositivity occurred in only six AZD1222 recipients.

J lost 5 bases, V lost 5 bases, and 7 bases had no gene match. Germline V gene sequence: CDR1 LNHDA, CDR2 SQIVND (reference sequence). This CDR3 has 15 amino acids. Concerning this clone itself: Its antigen is as yet unknown.

TCRdb's table, derived via immunoSEQ multiplex PCR, lists solely in-frame clones and lacks some. The data hold about 140,000 clones, with roughly 92% observed a single time. The material sequenced was peripheral blood, taken on day 0 of AZD1222 vaccination. The rearrangement joins TRBV19 to TRBJ2-7, with TRBD2 identical over 12 bases. This clonotype was obtained from an adult in good health. CDR3 sequence (DNA): TGTGCCAGTAGTTATCTAGCGGGAGGGCGAGACGAGCAGTACTTC. Amino acid sequence: CASSYLAGGRDEQYF.